This T cell receptor (beta chain) emerged from a study of monozygotic twins with inflammatory bowel disease. Study findings and constraints: Lower sharing of clonotypes with other individuals was seen in IBD patients than in healthy twins. This was most marked in patients showing signs of disease activity.

Looked up from germline, CDR1 is KGHDR and CDR2 is SFDVKD. The CDR3 extends over 13 amino acids. Per sample, reverse transcription was split into eight reactions. One entry per CDR3 protein, without DNA, is what TCRdb gives after re-calling the 5' RACE reads. There are 150,000 to 200,000 distinct CDR3 sequences in the sample, with 2.8% held by the top ten. Every donor provided one blood sample measuring approximately 2.5 ml. Regarding this clonotype: Antigen: not known.

The rearrangement joins TRBV24-1 to TRBJ2-2; the D call of TRBD1 rests on TCRdb alone, since no DNA is present to check it. Sequencing used blood. The sequence came from a human donor with ulcerative colitis or Crohn's disease, or a healthy co-twin of an affected twin (not recorded which). CDR3 amino acids: CATSLQGTGELFF.